Reported below is one T cell receptor beta chain. Its specificity is unknown. This sample is part of a study of cytomegalovirus exposure and HLA in healthy donors. Study-level background: Samples from HLA-typed donors yielded 85 million to 95 million unique TCRs in an early data release. Study conclusions and caveats: Among immune exposure information, only CMV serostatus was available.

The PCR made use of 60 Vbeta and 13 Jbeta primers. TCRdb's table, derived via immunoSEQ multiplex PCR, lists solely in-frame clones and lacks some. Among around 200,000 clones, 70% to 80% were seen once, and the ten largest hold 0.22%. Though probably carrying unrecorded immune exposures, donors were nominally healthy at sampling. Germline trimming cut 4 bases from V and 9 bases from J; bases unmatched to any gene: 8. Germline CDR1 SGDLS, CDR2 YYNGEE. The CDR3 spans 15 residues. The sequence was obtained from a girl aged 2 to 9 in good health and CMV-seronegative. The chain uses TRBV9 and TRBJ1-6; TRBD1 matches at 9 bases. The sample was PBMCs. The CDR3 DNA reads TGTGCCAGCAGCTCTCGGACAGGGGCGGGTTCACCCCTCCACTTT. Its protein is CASSSRTGAGSPLHF.